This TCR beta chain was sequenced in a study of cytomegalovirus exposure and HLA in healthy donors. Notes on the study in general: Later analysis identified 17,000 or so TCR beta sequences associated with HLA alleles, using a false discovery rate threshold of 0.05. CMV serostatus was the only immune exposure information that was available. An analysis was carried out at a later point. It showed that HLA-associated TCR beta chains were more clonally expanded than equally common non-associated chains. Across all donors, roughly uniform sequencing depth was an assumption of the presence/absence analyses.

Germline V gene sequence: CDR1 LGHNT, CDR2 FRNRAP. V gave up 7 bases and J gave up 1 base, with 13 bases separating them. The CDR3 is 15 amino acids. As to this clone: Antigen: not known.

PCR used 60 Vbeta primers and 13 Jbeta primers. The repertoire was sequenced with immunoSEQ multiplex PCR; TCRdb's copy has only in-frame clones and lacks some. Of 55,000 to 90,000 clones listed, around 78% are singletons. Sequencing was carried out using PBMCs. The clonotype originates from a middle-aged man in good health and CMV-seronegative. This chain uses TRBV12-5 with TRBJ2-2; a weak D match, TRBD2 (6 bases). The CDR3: CASAGGTLNTGELFF. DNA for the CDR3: TGTGCTAGTGCGGGCGGGACCCTGAACACCGGGGAGCTGTTTTTT.